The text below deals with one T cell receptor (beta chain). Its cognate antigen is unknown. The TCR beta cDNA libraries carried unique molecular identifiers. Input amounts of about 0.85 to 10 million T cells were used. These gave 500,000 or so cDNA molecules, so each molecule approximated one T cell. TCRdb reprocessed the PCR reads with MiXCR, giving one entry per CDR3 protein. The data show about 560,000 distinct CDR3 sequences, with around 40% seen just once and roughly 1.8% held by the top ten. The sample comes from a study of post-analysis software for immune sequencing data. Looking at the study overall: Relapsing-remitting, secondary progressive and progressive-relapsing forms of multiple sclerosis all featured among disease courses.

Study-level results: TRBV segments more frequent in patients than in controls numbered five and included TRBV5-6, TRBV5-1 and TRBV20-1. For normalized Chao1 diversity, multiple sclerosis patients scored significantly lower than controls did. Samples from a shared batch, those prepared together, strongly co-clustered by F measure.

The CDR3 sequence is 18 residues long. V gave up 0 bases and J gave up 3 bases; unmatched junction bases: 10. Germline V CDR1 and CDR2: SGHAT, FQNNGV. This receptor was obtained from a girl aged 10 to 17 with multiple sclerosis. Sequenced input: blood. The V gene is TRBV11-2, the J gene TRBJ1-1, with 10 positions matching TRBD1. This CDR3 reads CASSLDLRTGGTDTEAFF. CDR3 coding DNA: TGTGCCAGCAGCTTAGATTTGCGGACAGGGGGAACGGACACTGAAGCTTTCTTT.